This TCR beta chain was observed in a study of blood T cell repertoires in COVID-19. V lost 0 bases and J 3 bases, leaving 12 bases between the germline ends. The CDR3 contains 15 residues. Per the germline V gene, CDR1 is SGHRS and CDR2 is YFSETQ. Some clones are missing from TCRdb's copy, which holds only in-frame ones; the method was immunoSEQ multiplex PCR. This table holds about 200,000 clones, 80% to 90% found once. The J gene is TRBJ1-2, the V gene TRBV5-1; a weak D match, TRBD1 (5 bases). The specimen was PBMCs or T cells enriched from blood (not recorded which). The sequence derives from a woman aged 18-29 years who had recovered from COVID-19. The CDR3 loop is CASSLAQGGDYGYTF. The CDR3 coding sequence is TGCGCCAGCAGCTTGGCGCAGGGTGGAGACTATGGCTACACCTTC.